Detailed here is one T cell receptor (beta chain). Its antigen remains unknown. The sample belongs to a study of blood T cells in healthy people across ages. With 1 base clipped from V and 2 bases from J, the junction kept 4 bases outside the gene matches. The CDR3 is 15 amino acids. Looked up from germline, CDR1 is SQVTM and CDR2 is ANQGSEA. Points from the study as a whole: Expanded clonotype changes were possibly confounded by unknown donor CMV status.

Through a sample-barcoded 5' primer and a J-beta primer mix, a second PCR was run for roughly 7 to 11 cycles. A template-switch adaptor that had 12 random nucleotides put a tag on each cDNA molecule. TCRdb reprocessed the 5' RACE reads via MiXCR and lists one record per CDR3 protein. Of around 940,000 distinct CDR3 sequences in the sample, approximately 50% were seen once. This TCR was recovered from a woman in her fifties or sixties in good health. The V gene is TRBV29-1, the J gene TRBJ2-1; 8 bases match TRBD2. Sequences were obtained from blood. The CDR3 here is CSVEGRGAPYNEQFF. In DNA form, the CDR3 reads TGCAGCGTTGAAGGGCGGGGGGCCCCCTACAATGAGCAGTTCTTC.